The rows below give T cell receptor beta chains drawn from one sample of a study of T cells in localized non-small cell lung cancer. The assay was immunoSEQ multiplex PCR, and TCRdb's table has in-frame clones only and misses some. The repertoire holds 43,000 or so clones, with about 91% as singletons. The sample in question was PBMCs, obtained before any cancer treatment. The receptors were gathered from a woman aged 35-75 years with stage II lung adenocarcinoma. CDR3s include the opening cysteine and the closing phenylalanine or tryptophan. A D gene is named only where the DNA matches it firmly. The size entry is marked missing in some rows and otherwise reads once, few, many or a size class.

>TRBD1|-|TRBV7-8|TRBJ2-2
CASSTTGANTGELFF
TGTGCCAGCAGCACGACAGGGGCGAACACCGGGGAGCTGTTTTTT
>-|-|TRBV4-1|TRBJ2-5
CASSQEAASQTQYF
TGCGCCAGCAGCCAAGAGGCAGCTTCGCAGACCCAGTACTTC
>TRBD2|once|TRBV6-6|TRBJ2-1
CASRLADNEQFF
TGTGCCAGCAGACTAGCGGACAATGAGCAGTTCTTC
>-|-|TRBV6-5|TRBJ2-5
CASRDLGIETQYF
TGTGCCAGCAGGGACTTGGGGATAGAGACCCAGTACTTC
>-|-|TRBV20-1|TRBJ2-7
CSADRSYEQYF
TGCAGCGCCGACAGGTCCTACGAGCAGTACTTC
>TRBD1|-|TRBV13|TRBJ1-4
CASSLLSGGATNEKLFF
TGTGCCAGCAGCCTACTCTCAGGGGGCGCAACTAATGAAAAACTGTTTTTT
>TRBD1|-|TRBV6-6|TRBJ2-5
CASRGPGQGQETQYF
TGTGCCAGCAGAGGACCGGGACAGGGGCAAGAGACCCAGTACTTC
>-|-|TRBV7-9|TRBJ2-5
CASNLGGAQETQYF
TGTGCCAGCAATCTGGGGGGGGCCCAAGAGACCCAGTACTTC
>TRBD1|-|TRBV4-1|TRBJ1-5
CASSTGDQPQHF
TGCGCCAGCAGTACAGGGGATCAGCCCCAGCATTTT
>-|-|TRBV19|TRBJ1-4
CASSLNGANEKLFF
TGTGCCAGTAGTTTGAACGGGGCTAATGAAAAACTGTTTTTT
>TRBD2|few|TRBV29-1|TRBJ2-7
CSVDGATSGSASTYEQYF
TGCAGCGTTGATGGGGCGACTAGCGGGAGCGCAAGCACCTACGAGCAGTACTTC
>-|few|TRBV28|TRBJ1-2
CASSWGGENYGYTF
TGTGCCAGCAGTTGGGGCGGGGAAAACTATGGCTACACCTTC
>TRBD2|-|TRBV10-1|TRBJ2-3
CASSERGGWTDTQYF
TGCGCCAGCAGTGAACGGGGGGGCTGGACAGATACGCAGTATTTT
>TRBD1|-|TRBV7-8|TRBJ1-5
CASSLGTGYGGDQPQHF
TGTGCCAGCAGCTTGGGGACAGGGTATGGAGGAGATCAGCCCCAGCATTTT
>-|-|TRBV28|TRBJ2-6
CASRRSRAGANVLTF
TGTGCCAGCCGAAGATCGAGGGCTGGGGCCAACGTCCTGACTTTC
>-|-|TRBV6-1|TRBJ2-1
CASILLHEQFF
TGTGCCAGCATCCTCCTCCATGAGCAGTTCTTC
>-|-|TRBV6-1|TRBJ2-4
CASNWARGNIQYF
TGTGCCAGCAACTGGGCCAGGGGAAACATTCAGTACTTC
>-|-|TRBV5-5|TRBJ1-3
CASSLGGPGNTIYF
TGTGCCAGCAGCCTAGGGGGACCTGGAAACACCATATATTTT
>-|-|TRBV28|TRBJ2-7
CASSPSLEQYF
TGTGCCAGCAGTCCGTCCTTAGAGCAGTACTTC